Below are 23 T cell receptor beta chains sequenced from a single sample in a study of T cell repertoires in cytomegalovirus infection. Using its own MiXCR run on the reads, TCRdb lists one record per CDR3 protein. The sample holds around 570,000 distinct CDR3 sequences, 40% seen once. What these receptors recognize is not known. Specimen: cultured PBMCs, collected from culture after CMV antigen stimulation. The source of these receptors is a human donor in good health (CMV status not recorded). Some clones in this sample may be carry-over from other donors' samples.

This clonotype was picked up a small number of times. The V call is TRBV5-1, the J call TRBJ1-3; the D gene is possibly TRBD1 (6 bases). This CDR3 contains 15 residues. Trimming stripped 3 bases from V and 2 bases from J, with 12 bases between. Germline assignment: CDR1 SGHRS and CDR2 YFSETQ. In nucleotides, the CDR3 is TGCGCCAGCAGCTGGGGTGCAGGGGCTGGAAACACCATATATTTT. It encodes CASSWGAGAGNTIYF.

The CDR3 nucleotides read TGTGCCAGCAGCTTAGTCGTAGGGAAAGCCGGGGAGCTGTTTTTT. Protein: CASSLVVGKAGELFF. The rearrangement joins TRBV7-6 to TRBJ2-2, with D unresolved. Per the germline V gene, CDR1 is SGHVS and CDR2 is FNYEAQ. The CDR3 contains 15 residues. Trimming took 1 base from V and 6 from J, leaving 12 bases between them.

This clonotype has just one count. The V call is TRBV28, the J call TRBJ2-3; TRBD1 is a possible D gene (6 bases). The germline V and J ends were trimmed by 5 bases and 3 bases, with 18 bases remaining between them. This CDR3 spans 16 amino acids. CDR1 and CDR2 from the germline V gene are MDHEN and SYDVKM. This CDR3 is CASSIRTEIGTDTQYF. The CDR3 bases are TGTGCCAGCAGTATCCGGACAGAGATAGGAACAGATACGCAGTATTTT.

V gene TRBV28 combines with J gene TRBJ1-1; D gene uncertain. Trimming took 7 bases from V and 10 from J, leaving 13 bases between them. The CDR3 sequence is 11 residues long. In germline, CDR1 is MDHEN, CDR2 SYDVKM. Here the CDR3 reads CASTFGRTAFF. Written as DNA, the CDR3 is TGTGCCAGCACTTTTGGTCGAACAGCTTTCTTT.

This clonotype was seen a handful of times. This sequence joins TRBV27 and TRBJ2-1; D may match TRBD1 or TRBD2 (6 bases each). The CDR3 length is 16 residues. V was trimmed by 5 bases and J by 3 bases, leaving 17 bases between them. Germline CDR1 is MNHEY and CDR2 is SMNVEV (reference sequence). The CDR3 protein is CASSDGGGTYYNEQFF. For the CDR3, the DNA is TGTGCCAGCAGTGACGGAGGGGGGACTTACTACAATGAGCAGTTCTTC.

The gene calls are TRBV7-4 and TRBJ1-6, with TRBD1 matching 7 bases. Germline V gene data show CDR1 as SGHVT and CDR2 as SQSDAQ. This CDR3 has 15 amino acids. The J segment lost 7 bases and the V segment lost 4 bases, leaving 7 bases of the junction unmatched. This chain's CDR3 is CASSSPTGLNSPLHF. The CDR3 DNA reads TGTGCCAGCAGCTCTCCGACAGGGCTGAATTCACCCCTCCACTTT. Complete variable domain (other parts from reference TRBV7-4 and TRBJ1-6): GAGVSQSPRYKVAKRGRDVALRCDSISGHVTLYWYRQTLGQGSEVLTYSQSDAQRDKSGRPSGRFSAERPERSVSTLKIQRTEQGDSAVYLCASSSPTGLNSPLHFGNGTRLTVT.

The genes are TRBV6-8 and TRBJ1-1; D perhaps matches TRBD1 (5 bases). The V end lost 7 bases, the J end lost 0 bases, and 12 bases lay between the germline ends. CDR3 length: 14 amino acids. Germline CDR1 MNHGY, CDR2 SAAAGT. CDR3 nucleotide sequence: TGTGCCAGCACCTCAGACAGAATGAACACTGAAGCTTTCTTT. Translation: CASTSDRMNTEAFF.

This clonotype was seen more than once but under ten times. CDR3 nucleotide sequence: TGTGCCAGCAGCATGTACCGGGACTTACAAGAGACCCAGTACTTC. Its protein product is CASSMYRDLQETQYF. The chain carries TRBV7-2 and TRBJ2-5, with a weak D call TRBD2 (6 bases). Trimming shortened V by 5 bases and J by 2 bases, and 15 bases separated the two germline ends. Germline V gene lookup returns CDR1 SGHTA and CDR2 FQGNSA. The CDR3 is 15 amino acids. The entire variable domain, with the rest obtained from reference TRBV7-2 and TRBJ2-5, is as follows: GAGVSQSPSNKVTEKGKDVELRCDPISGHTALYWYRQSLGQGLEFLIYFQGNSAPDKSGLPSDRFSAERTGGSVSTLTIQRTQQEDSAVYLCASSMYRDLQETQYFGPGTRLLVL.

This sequence joins TRBV6-8 and TRBJ2-1; D gene uncertain. The CDR3 has 11 residues. Looked up from germline, CDR1 is MNHGY and CDR2 is SAAAGT. The V and J ends lost 6 bases and 7 bases respectively, with 7 bases between them. This chain's CDR3 is CASRRENEQFF. The CDR3 DNA reads as TGTGCCAGCAGGCGAGAAAATGAGCAGTTCTTC.

V is TRBV7-8 and J is TRBJ2-7; TRBD2 agrees at 9 bases. With 8 bases clipped from V and 4 bases from J, the junction kept 6 bases outside the gene matches. Looked up from germline, CDR1 is SGHVS and CDR2 is FQNEAQ. The CDR3 spans 13 residues. This chain's CDR3 is CASEERGEYEQYF. The CDR3 nucleotides read TGTGCCAGCGAGGAGCGGGGGGAATACGAGCAGTACTTC. Variable domain in full (rest from reference TRBV7-8 and TRBJ2-7): GAGVSQSPRYKVAKRGQDVALRCDPISGHVSLFWYQQALGQGPEFLTYFQNEAQLDKSGLPSDRFFAERPEGSVSTLKIQRTQQEDSAVYLCASEERGEYEQYFGPGTRLTVT.

V gene TRBV6-1 combines with J gene TRBJ2-6; 8 bases line up with TRBD1. Germline CDR1 MNHNS, CDR2 SASEGT. V trimming: 9 bases; J trimming: 0 bases; junction bases outside the gene matches: 10. The CDR3 contains 17 residues. The CDR3 spells CAREGQGFDSGANVLTF. In nucleotides, the CDR3 is TGTGCCAGGGAAGGACAGGGTTTTGACTCTGGGGCCAACGTCCTGACTTTC.

The V and J genes are TRBV14 and TRBJ1-2; D remains ambiguous. The CDR3 sequence is 13 residues long. V was trimmed by 2 bases and J by 2 bases, leaving 6 bases between them. The germline V gene encodes CDR1 SGHDN and CDR2 FVKESK. The CDR3 nucleotides read TGTGCCAGCAGCCAATTGGGCAACTATGGCTACACCTTC. Its translation: CASSQLGNYGYTF.

In this sample, this clonotype turned up a few times. The chain links TRBV7-2 to TRBJ2-3; D possibly corresponds to TRBD2 (6 bases). The CDR3 extends over 15 amino acids. Trimming took 5 bases from V and 5 from J, leaving 17 bases between them. Germline CDR1 reads SGHTA; CDR2 reads FQGNSA. CDR3 sequence: CASSQVGSGGDTQYF. The DNA of the CDR3 is TGTGCCAGCAGCCAAGTCGGGAGTGGAGGAGATACGCAGTATTTT.

The CDR3 loop reads CASSSGYNEKLFF. CDR3 DNA: TGTGCCAGCAGTTCGGGGTATAATGAAAAACTGTTTTTT. The chain combines TRBV28 with TRBJ1-4; D not certain. CDR1 is MDHEN, CDR2 SYDVKM, per germline. This CDR3 is 13 amino acids long. V gave up 4 bases and J gave up 4 bases, with 7 bases separating them.

Ten or more counts support this clonotype. The rearrangement uses TRBV7-2 and TRBJ2-3; 11 bases are shared with TRBD2. This CDR3 contains 16 residues. Looked up from germline, CDR1 is SGHTA and CDR2 is FQGNSA. Germline trimming cut 1 base from V and 8 bases from J; bases unmatched to any gene: 8. CDR3 sequence reads: CASSLGLAGGGGTQYF. The DNA of the CDR3 is TGTGCCAGCAGCTTAGGGCTAGCGGGGGGTGGTGGTACGCAGTATTTT.

This rearrangement joins TRBV7-2 to TRBJ2-1; D remains ambiguous. The CDR3 length is 13 residues. Trimming shortened V by 5 bases and J by 6 bases, and 11 bases separated the two germline ends. CDR1 is SGHTA, CDR2 FQGNSA, per germline. CDR3 loop: CASSKNYLNEQFF. The CDR3 DNA reads TGTGCCAGCAGCAAAAACTACCTCAATGAGCAGTTCTTC. Looking up the rest from reference TRBV7-2 and TRBJ2-1 gives the full variable domain: GAGVSQSPSNKVTEKGKDVELRCDPISGHTALYWYRQSLGQGLEFLIYFQGNSAPDKSGLPSDRFSAERTGGSVSTLTIQRTQQEDSAVYLCASSKNYLNEQFFGPGTRLTVL.

This chain links TRBV18 with TRBJ1-4, with 7 bases fitting TRBD1. Germline-derived CDR1 and CDR2 are KGHSH and LQKENI. Trimming at V came to 2 bases and at J to 7 bases, leaving 10 bases not matched to a gene. The CDR3 loop spans 16 amino acids. Here the CDR3 reads CASSPSFRQGSEKLFF. The CDR3 bases are TGTGCCAGCTCACCAAGTTTTAGACAGGGAAGTGAAAAACTGTTTTTT. Combining the CDR3 with reference TRBV18 and TRBJ1-4 gives the whole variable domain NAGVMQNPRHLVRRRGQEARLRCSPMKGHSHVYWYRQLPEEGLKFMVYLQKENIIDESGMPKERFSAEFPKEGPSILRIQQVVRGDSAAYFCASSPSFRQGSEKLFFGSGTQLSVL.

Written as DNA, the CDR3 is TGTGCCAGCAGCTCCCCGACTAGCGGGAGAGGGGAAGCCAAAAACATTCAGTACTTC. Its protein product is CASSSPTSGRGEAKNIQYF. The rearrangement links TRBV27 to TRBJ2-4, with TRBD2 matching over 12 bases. Germline CDR1 is MNHEY and CDR2 is SMNVEV (reference sequence). Unmatched junction bases numbered 12, after V lost 6 bases and J lost 0 bases. This CDR3 is built from 19 residues.

The count of this clonotype is one. The chain joins TRBV20-1 to TRBJ2-3; TRBD2 agrees at 10 bases. Germline-derived CDR1 and CDR2 are DFQATT and SNEGSKA (reference sequence). The ends lost 2 bases at V and 6 bases at J; junction bases unmatched: 11. This CDR3 region has 16 residues. The CDR3 region is CSARTGLASREDTQYF. The CDR3 nucleotides are TGCAGTGCTAGAACGGGACTAGCGAGCCGAGAGGATACGCAGTATTTT.

The rearrangement uses TRBV7-2 and TRBJ2-1; D call uncertain. This CDR3 contains 13 residues. In germline, CDR1 is SGHTA, CDR2 FQGNSA. V dropped 1 base and J dropped 5 bases, with 6 bases sitting between them. The CDR3 sequence is CASSLVTNNEQFF. CDR3 coding DNA: TGTGCCAGCAGCTTAGTGACAAACAATGAGCAGTTCTTC.

CDR3 DNA sequence: TGCAGCGTTGAGACCAGCGGGGGTTGGAATGAGCAGTTCTTC. Its protein product is CSVETSGGWNEQFF. The chain couples TRBV29-1 to TRBJ2-1, with 8 bases lining up with TRBD2. The CDR3 has 14 residues. The V segment lost 3 bases and the J segment 7 bases; nucleotides outside the gene matches: 8. Germline CDR1 and CDR2: SQVTM and ANQGSEA.

V usage is TRBV5-5 and J usage is TRBJ2-1; a weak D match, TRBD2 (5 bases). Trimming stripped 0 bases from V and 5 bases from J, with 9 bases between. The CDR3 has 14 amino acids. Germline V CDR1 and CDR2: SGHKS, YYEKEE (reference sequence). DNA for the CDR3: TGTGCCAGCAGCTTGGTAGGGCGGGACAATGAGCAGTTCTTC. Protein sequence: CASSLVGRDNEQFF.

This clonotype was counted between two and nine times. The genes are TRBV2 and TRBJ1-2; D remains unclear. This CDR3 region has 15 residues. Deletions cut 0 bases from V and 4 bases from J, with 12 bases between. CDR1 and CDR2 from the germline V gene are SNHLY and FYNNEI. The CDR3 reads CASSEASGSSYGYTF. The CDR3 nucleotides are TGTGCCAGCAGTGAAGCTTCTGGGAGCAGCTATGGCTACACCTTC.